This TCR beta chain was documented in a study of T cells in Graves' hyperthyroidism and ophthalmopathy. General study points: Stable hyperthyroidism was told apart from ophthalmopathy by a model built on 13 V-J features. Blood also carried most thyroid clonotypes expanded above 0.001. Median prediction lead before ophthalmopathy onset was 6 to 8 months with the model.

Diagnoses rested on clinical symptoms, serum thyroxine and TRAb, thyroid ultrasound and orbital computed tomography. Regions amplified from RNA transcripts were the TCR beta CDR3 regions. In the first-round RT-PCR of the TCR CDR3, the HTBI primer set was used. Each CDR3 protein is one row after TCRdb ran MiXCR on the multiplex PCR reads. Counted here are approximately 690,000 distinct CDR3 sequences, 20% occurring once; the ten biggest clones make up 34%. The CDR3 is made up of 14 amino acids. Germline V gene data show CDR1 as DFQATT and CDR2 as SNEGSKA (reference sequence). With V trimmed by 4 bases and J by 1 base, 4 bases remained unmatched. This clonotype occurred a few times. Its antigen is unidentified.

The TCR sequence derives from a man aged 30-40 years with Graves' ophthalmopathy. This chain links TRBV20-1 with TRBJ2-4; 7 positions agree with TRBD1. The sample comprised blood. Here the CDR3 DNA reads TGCAGTGCTACGTACAGGGGTGCCAAAAACATTCAGTACTTC. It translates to CSATYRGAKNIQYF.